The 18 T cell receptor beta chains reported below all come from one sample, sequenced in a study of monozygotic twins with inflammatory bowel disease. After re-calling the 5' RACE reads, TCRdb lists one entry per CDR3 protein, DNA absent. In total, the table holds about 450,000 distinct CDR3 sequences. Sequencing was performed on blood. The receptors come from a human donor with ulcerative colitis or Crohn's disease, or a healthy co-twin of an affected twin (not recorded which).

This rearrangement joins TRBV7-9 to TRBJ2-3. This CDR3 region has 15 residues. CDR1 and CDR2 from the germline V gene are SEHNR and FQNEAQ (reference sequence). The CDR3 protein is CASSLQGKMRDTQYF.

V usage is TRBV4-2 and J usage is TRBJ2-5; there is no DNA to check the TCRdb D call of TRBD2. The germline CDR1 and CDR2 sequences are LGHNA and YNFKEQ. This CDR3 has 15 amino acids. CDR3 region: CASSQDWGGYETQYF.

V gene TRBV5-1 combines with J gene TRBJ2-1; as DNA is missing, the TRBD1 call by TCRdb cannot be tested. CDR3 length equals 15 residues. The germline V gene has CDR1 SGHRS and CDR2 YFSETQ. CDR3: CASSSDRGLYNEQFF.

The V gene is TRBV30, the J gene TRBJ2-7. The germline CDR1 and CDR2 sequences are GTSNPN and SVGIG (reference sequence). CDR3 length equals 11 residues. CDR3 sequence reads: CAWSVVSEQYF.

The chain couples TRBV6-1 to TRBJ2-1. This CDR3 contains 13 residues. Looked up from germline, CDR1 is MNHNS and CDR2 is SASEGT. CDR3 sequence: CASRRFGPPEQFF.

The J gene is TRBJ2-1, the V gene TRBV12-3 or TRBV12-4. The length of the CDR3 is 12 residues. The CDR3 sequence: CVSSLGYYEQFF.

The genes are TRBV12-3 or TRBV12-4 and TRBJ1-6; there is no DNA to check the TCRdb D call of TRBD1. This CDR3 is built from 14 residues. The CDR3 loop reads CASSAGTENSPLHF.

CDR3 amino acids: CASSFSGANTEAFF. The rearrangement uses TRBV5-1 and TRBJ1-1. The length of the CDR3 is 14 residues. Germline V lookup: CDR1 SGHRS, CDR2 YFSETQ.

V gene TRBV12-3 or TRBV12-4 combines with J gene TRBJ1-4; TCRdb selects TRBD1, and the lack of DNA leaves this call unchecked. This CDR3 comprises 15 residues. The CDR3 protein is CASKPPVGVNEKLFF.

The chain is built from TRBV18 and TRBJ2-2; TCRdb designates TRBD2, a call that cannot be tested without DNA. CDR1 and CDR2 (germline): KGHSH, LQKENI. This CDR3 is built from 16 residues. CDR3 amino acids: CASSPLAPANTGELFF.

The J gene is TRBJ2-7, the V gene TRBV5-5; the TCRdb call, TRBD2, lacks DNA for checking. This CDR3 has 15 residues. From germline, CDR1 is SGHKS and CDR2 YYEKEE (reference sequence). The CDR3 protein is CASSPGHSFSYEQYF.

CDR3 sequence: CASSGGTLPNYEQYF. The V and J genes are TRBV5-1 and TRBJ2-7; TCRdb calls TRBD2, which cannot be checked without DNA. CDR1 is SGHRS, CDR2 YFSETQ, per germline. The CDR3 totals 15 residues.

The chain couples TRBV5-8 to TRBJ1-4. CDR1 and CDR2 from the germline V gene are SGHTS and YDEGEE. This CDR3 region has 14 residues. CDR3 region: CASSVYATNEKLFF.

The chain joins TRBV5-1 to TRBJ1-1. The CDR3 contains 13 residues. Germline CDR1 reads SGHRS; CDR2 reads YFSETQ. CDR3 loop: CASSFDTNTEAFF.

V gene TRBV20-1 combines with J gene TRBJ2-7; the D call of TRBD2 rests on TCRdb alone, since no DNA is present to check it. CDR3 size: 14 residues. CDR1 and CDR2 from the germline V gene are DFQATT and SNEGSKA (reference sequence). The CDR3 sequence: CSALGLVEGYEQYF.

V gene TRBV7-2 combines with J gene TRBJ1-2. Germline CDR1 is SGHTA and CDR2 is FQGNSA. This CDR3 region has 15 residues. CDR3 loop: CASSLTLGVGYGYTF.

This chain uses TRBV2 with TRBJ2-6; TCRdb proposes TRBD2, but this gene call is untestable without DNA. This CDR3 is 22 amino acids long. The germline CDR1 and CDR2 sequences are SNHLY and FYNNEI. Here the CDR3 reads CASSEKPSLAGGLVAGANVLTF.

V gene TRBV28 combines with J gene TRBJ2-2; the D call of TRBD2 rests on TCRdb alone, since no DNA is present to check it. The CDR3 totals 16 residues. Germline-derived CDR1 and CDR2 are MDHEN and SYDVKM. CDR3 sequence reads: CASTSQGRGITGELFF.